A selection of T cell receptor beta chains follows, all from one sample in a study of T cells after yellow fever vaccination. Using its own MiXCR run on the 5' RACE reads, TCRdb lists one record per CDR3 protein. The repertoire has about 150,000 distinct CDR3 sequences, just over 6.5% of them found once; the top ten carry 0.55% to 0.7%. This specimen was CD4+ T cells sorted from PBMCs, taken 10 days after the yellow fever booster vaccination. These receptors were collected from a young man who received the YFV17D yellow fever vaccine. CDR3s include the opening cysteine and the closing phenylalanine or tryptophan.

>TRBV12-3/TRBV12-4
CASSLALGQPQHF
>TRBV7-2
CASSLSFAGPSNEQFF
>TRBV20-1
CSVAGLTGELFF
>TRBV7-9
CASSPLRGTSHNEQFF
>TRBV7-6
CASSLVAGTNNEQFF
>TRBV5-5
CASSLYVGTMNTEAFF
>TRBV28
CASSLGGQGSYEQYF
>TRBV7-9
CASSEITGTYNEQFF
>TRBV5-6
CASSPGGVRGQPQHF
>TRBV29-1
CSVEGTGLYEQYF
>TRBV7-6
CASSSRVGETQYF
>TRBV6-2/TRBV6-3
CASSYQGSTDTQYF
>TRBV5-5
CASGGTPLNEQFF
>TRBV7-2
CASSSGLAPSYEQYF
>TRBV20-1
CSGRLAGVNEQFF
>TRBV29-1
CSVEWVGLAGVLVSKNIQYF
>TRBV6-1
CASSERQDEEYF
>TRBV7-2
CASSLRASTDTQYF
>TRBV4-3
CASSQESVSTGELFF
>TRBV5-1
CASTSYGQATDTQYF
>TRBV5-6
CASSLGAGIFLEQYF
>TRBV7-2
CASSLGANAPYEQYF
>TRBV5-8
CASRGGWTDTQYF
>TRBV24-1
CATSDAGGDRIDEQFF
>TRBV7-2
CASSPQGLATYNEQFF
>TRBV29-1
CSVDSRIYNEQFF
>TRBV5-1
CASGRYYDSGADTQYF
>TRBV15
CATSKGQGQETQYF
>TRBV5-1
CASSLAPSGTEQYF
>TRBV5-1
CASSKGQARYEQYF
>TRBV20-1
CSARHISRVSAFF
>TRBV29-1
CSVIQGIAEAFF
>TRBV6-5
CASSTGVRGNQPQHF
>TRBV29-1
CSVSDRGLPGELFF
>TRBV12-3/TRBV12-4
CASSLGGSGLADTQYF
>TRBV7-2
CASSLMLAGVAEQYF
>TRBV7-9
CASSLGTDF
>TRBV6-5
CASSYPGQTGTDEQFF
>TRBV6-2/TRBV6-3
CASRPSGTSTDTQYF
>TRBV2
CACKGLEASGRAIYNEQFF
>TRBV6-1
CASSPGQGSNSPLHF
>TRBV20-1
CSAIGTGTSGYEQYF
>TRBV20-1
CSARVLADEQFF
>TRBV30
CAWSVVAAGANVLTF
>TRBV23-1
CASSHSSKTETCTDTQYF
>TRBV11-3
CASSPAGSLPNEQFF
>TRBV2
CASSRDRPNTGELFF
>TRBV9
CASSVTSGGRTGELFF
>TRBV7-2
CASSTRQGPNEQFF
>TRBV5-4
CASSFGQGQGTYEQYF
>TRBV5-1
CASVTDGVGANVLTF
>TRBV4-2
CASSQGRGRIADEQFF
>TRBV20-1
CSASHGLAGGDTQYF